This T cell receptor (beta chain) was recorded in a study of T cell repertoires in cytomegalovirus infection (dated by TCRdb to between 2019 and 2020). The study in broad terms: Recently identified HLA-C-restricted CMV epitopes, whose presentation resists viral immunomodulation, were targeted by peptide stimulations together with well-studied HLA-B-restricted epitopes. Donor HLA type was relevant to the analysis, as public TCR beta signatures indicated carriage of CMV infection together with the matching HLA type. The full study reports these points: In the ex vivo response, HLA-C-restricted CMV-specific TCR beta clonotypes were dominant, and in two of eight donors the single most frequent clonotype came from this HLA-C-restricted group. Cumulative frequency of public TCR beta family members discriminated carriers of CMV infection plus the relevant HLA type in this cohort and an independent approximately 370-donor cohort.

As for this clonotype: What antigen it recognizes has not been identified. Base qualities are not at hand, and no much larger clone is one base apart.

Reading the label with the study, this specimen's treatment or condition is: in vitro stimulation with specific CMV peptide epitopes to enrich CMV-specific T cells. Trimming accounts for 2 bases at V and 2 bases at J, while the number of junction bases matched to no gene is 3. There are 16 amino acids in the CDR3, from cysteine to phenylalanine inclusive. Only the CDR3 portion is preserved as DNA: 48 bases, with reading frame beginning at the first base. Reading the germline V gene gives CDR1 MNHEY and CDR2 SVGEGT. TCRdb names Illumina HiSeq 1500 as the instrument used. TCRdb trimmed the raw reads at Q25, called clones with MiXCR and kept productive beta chains. For every CDR3 protein sequence, its rows merge into one entry that carries the most common genes and DNA. For this sample there are roughly 170,000 distinct CDR3 sequences; about a fifth appear just once. Of the sample, roughly 25% falls within the top ten clones.

The specimen comprised CD8+ T cells from cultured PBMCs, sampled from culture after CMV antigen stimulation. The sequence derives from a human donor in good health (CMV status not recorded). Some clones in this sample may be carry-over from other donors' samples. The receptor chain draws on TRBV6-2 or TRBV6-3 and TRBJ2-1; 10 middle bases align to TRBD2. CDR3 loop: CASSYKRGGPYNEQFF. The DNA is TGTGCCAGCAGTTACAAGCGGGGGGGCCCCTACAATGAGCAGTTCTTC.